The sequence of this TCR beta chain was determined in a study of read filtering for tumor transcriptome and immune sequencing. Study as a whole: Transcriptome libraries were built from DNase-treated RNA.

Ten or more counts support this clonotype. Its matching antigen is unknown. Bone marrow was sampled from every patient at the time of active disease. General observations from the study: About 81.9% of IR-seq clonotypes had a single read, yet these held around 3.5% of reads. Sorted CD138-negative bone marrow cells were not purified T cells.

Molecular barcoded adaptors covering alpha/delta and beta/gamma chains were used on roughly 400 ng RNA. TCRdb re-called the reads through MiXCR, storing one row per CDR3 protein. Among approximately 59,000 distinct CDR3 sequences listed, 12% were seen once. The receptor's source is a donor at least 40 years old with multiple myeloma. Source material: a population of CD138-negative cells sorted from bone marrow.

DNA for the CDR3: TGTGCCAGCAGCTTAAAAGCGGCGGGGATTGCTGAAGCTTTCTTT. This encodes CASSLKAAGIAEAFF. The chain carries TRBV7-3 and TRBJ1-1, with no clear D. V was clipped by 1 base and J by 6 bases, with 15 bases between them. This CDR3 is built from 15 residues. The germline gives CDR1 SGHTA, CDR2 FQGTGA. The full variable domain, rest sourced from reference TRBV7-3 and TRBJ1-1, is GAGVSQTPSNKVTEKGKYVELRCDPISGHTALYWYRQSLGQGPEFLIYFQGTGAADDSGLPNDRFFAVRPEGSVSTLKIQRTERGDSAVYLCASSLKAAGIAEAFFGQGTRLTVV.